These 27 T cell receptor beta chains share one sample of origin, sequenced in a study of shared clonotypes between healthy human individuals. Method: immunoSEQ multiplex PCR; TCRdb's copy keeps in-frame clones and lacks some. There are more than 2 million clones in the sample; about 95% occur only once, and 0.85% to 1.2% lies in the top ten. CD45RO-negative CD8 cells positively selected for CCR7 made up the naive population, which excluded terminally differentiated effector memory CD45RA+ cells. Source material: naive CD8+ T cells sorted from blood. These receptors all come from a man younger than 30 in good health.

This chain links TRBV4-1 with TRBJ1-1; tentative D call: TRBD1 (5 bases). CDR3 length equals 15 residues. V lost 7 bases to trimming and J lost 0 bases, with 15 bases between them. Germline loops: CDR1 MGHRA, CDR2 YSYEKL. The CDR3 bases are TGCGCCAGCAACACAGGTTTTCCCATGAACACTGAAGCTTTCTTT. Amino acids: CASNTGFPMNTEAFF.

This clone appeared once. V is TRBV7-9 and J is TRBJ2-5; 10 bases align to TRBD1. CDR1 is SEHNR and CDR2 is FQNEAQ in the germline V gene (reference sequence). The CDR3 has 14 amino acids. V was pared by 5 bases and J by 4 bases, with 4 bases of the junction left unmatched. CDR3 nucleotides: TGTGCCAGCAGCGCAGGGACAGGGGTAGAGACCCAGTACTTC. Its protein product is CASSAGTGVETQYF.

Comments on this clone: Different DNA sequences within this sample yield the same CDR3. CDR3 DNA: TGTGCCAGCAGTCTTACAGGGGCGGATGGCTACACCTTC. Protein product: CASSLTGADGYTF. This sequence joins TRBV27 and TRBJ1-2, with 7 bases lining up with TRBD1. The CDR3 loop spans 13 amino acids. The V segment lost 5 bases and the J segment 6 bases; nucleotides outside the gene matches: 6. Germline CDR1 is MNHEY and CDR2 is SMNVEV (reference sequence).

The CDR3 bases are TGTGCCGGGGACAGGGGGTCGGACGAGCAGTACTTC. Translating gives CAGDRGSDEQYF. The chain uses TRBV30 and TRBJ2-7; 11 bases align to TRBD1. The germline V gene encodes CDR1 GTSNPN and CDR2 SVGIG (reference sequence). The CDR3 sequence is 12 residues long. J lost 5 bases, V lost 8 bases, and 5 bases had no gene match.

The CDR3 here is CASSPAGAHPGKETQYF. Written as DNA, the CDR3 is TGTGCCAGCAGCCCCGCGGGGGCTCATCCAGGCAAAGAGACCCAGTACTTC. This chain joins TRBV5-4 and TRBJ2-5; tentative D call: TRBD2 (7 bases). The CDR3 is 17 residues long. Germline V gene sequence: CDR1 SGHNT, CDR2 YYREEE (reference sequence). Trimming cost V 4 bases and J 3 bases, with 22 bases left between them.

The V and J genes are TRBV7-9 and TRBJ2-7; D may correspond to TRBD1 or TRBD2 (5 bases each). Germline V gene lookup returns CDR1 SEHNR and CDR2 FQNEAQ (reference sequence). The CDR3 totals 14 residues. V shed 4 bases and J shed 7 bases, with 17 bases lying between them. CDR3 DNA: TGTGCCAGCAGCTCCCCTCTGGGGGTCAAAGAGCAGTACTTC. Encoded protein: CASSSPLGVKEQYF.

This chain uses TRBV10-3 with TRBJ1-2; 7 bases align to TRBD1. The V segment lost 9 bases and the J segment 2 bases; nucleotides outside the gene matches: 6. Germline V gene lookup returns CDR1 ENHRY and CDR2 SYGVKD. The CDR3 is 13 residues long. CDR3 sequence reads: CAMRQGGNYGYTF. The DNA of the CDR3 is TGTGCCATGAGGCAGGGGGGGAACTATGGCTACACCTTC.

This rearrangement joins TRBV7-9 to TRBJ1-4, with D possibly being TRBD1 (5 bases). This CDR3 region has 14 residues. V lost 3 bases, J lost 3 bases, and 8 bases lay in between. Germline values: CDR1 SEHNR, CDR2 FQNEAQ (reference sequence). CDR3 sequence: CASSFAGPNEKLFF. The CDR3 DNA follows: TGTGCCAGCAGCTTCGCAGGGCCTAATGAAAAACTGTTTTTT.

The chain joins TRBV4-1 to TRBJ2-7; perhaps TRBD1 as D (6 bases). This CDR3 has 16 residues. The germline V and J ends were trimmed by 0 bases and 2 bases, with 14 bases remaining between them. Germline V gene lookup returns CDR1 MGHRA and CDR2 YSYEKL. CDR3 in amino acids: CASSQDRRQATYEQYF. CDR3 bases: TGCGCCAGCAGCCAAGATAGACGACAGGCTACCTACGAGCAGTACTTC.

A note on this clone: This sample includes further DNA sequences coding for the same CDR3. The J gene is TRBJ2-3, the V gene TRBV13, with D unclear. The V end lost 5 bases, the J end lost 2 bases, and 8 bases lay between the germline ends. Germline CDR1 PRHDT, CDR2 FYEKMQ (reference sequence). The CDR3 sequence is 13 residues long. In DNA, the CDR3 is TGTGCCAGCAGCCTAACCGACACAGATACGCAGTATTTT. It yields the protein CASSLTDTDTQYF.

The V gene is TRBV2, the J gene TRBJ2-7; weak D call: TRBD1 (5 bases). Trimming stripped 6 bases from V and 6 bases from J, with 12 bases between. In germline, CDR1 is SNHLY, CDR2 FYNNEI. The CDR3 is made up of 12 amino acids. The CDR3 is CASRDYRSEQYF. For the CDR3, the DNA is TGTGCCAGCAGGGATTACAGGAGCGAGCAGTACTTC.

Here the CDR3 DNA reads TGCAGCGTTGAAGTAGGACTAGCGGGGACCTACGAGCAGTACTTC. Its protein is CSVEVGLAGTYEQYF. The chain uses TRBV29-1 and TRBJ2-7; 12 bases match TRBD2. V was clipped by 1 base and J by 2 bases; unmatched bases: 3. The germline gives CDR1 SQVTM, CDR2 ANQGSEA. The CDR3 covers 15 residues.

Only one count was recorded for this clone. J is TRBJ2-6 and V is TRBV19; D gene ambiguous. The CDR3 has 16 amino acids. Trimming removed 2 bases at V and 4 bases at J, with 12 bases between. Germline values: CDR1 LNHDA, CDR2 SQIVND (reference sequence). CDR3 region: CASSITPLSGANVLTF. The CDR3 DNA follows: TGTGCCAGTAGTATAACCCCCCTCTCGGGGGCCAACGTCCTGACTTTC.

V gene TRBV29-1 combines with J gene TRBJ2-5, with TRBD2 matching 12 bases. V dropped 7 bases and J dropped 2; count of bases not matched to a gene: 11. Germline assignment: CDR1 SQVTM and CDR2 ANQGSEA. The CDR3 has 16 residues. The CDR3 is CSATRLAGGMQETQYF. As DNA, the CDR3 is TGCAGCGCCACCCGGCTAGCGGGGGGGATGCAAGAGACCCAGTACTTC.

J is TRBJ2-7 and V is TRBV7-8; D is possibly TRBD1 (5 bases). The CDR3 is made up of 14 amino acids. Trimming shortened V by 5 bases and J by 3 bases, and 14 bases separated the two germline ends. The germline V gene has CDR1 SGHVS and CDR2 FQNEAQ. CDR3 sequence (DNA): TGTGCCAGCAGCCCCTACAGGACCTTCTACGAGCAGTACTTC. This sequence encodes CASSPYRTFYEQYF.

The chain uses TRBV27 and TRBJ2-7, with D possibly called TRBD1 or TRBD2 (5 bases each). Per the germline V gene, CDR1 is MNHEY and CDR2 is SMNVEV (reference sequence). V dropped 2 bases and J dropped 3 bases, with 11 bases sitting between them. The CDR3 sequence is 14 residues long. The CDR3 loop is CASSLRGASYEQYF. CDR3 DNA sequence: TGTGCCAGCAGTTTAAGGGGAGCGAGCTACGAGCAGTACTTC.

The gene calls are TRBV27 and TRBJ2-7; D is unresolved. The germline V and J ends were trimmed by 10 bases and 3 bases, with 16 bases remaining between them. Germline CDR1 reads MNHEY; CDR2 reads SMNVEV (reference sequence). This CDR3 region has 13 residues. CDR3 region: CATSVDRFYEQYF. CDR3 bases: TGTGCCACTTCGGTCGATCGATTCTACGAGCAGTACTTC.

V and J are TRBV7-9 and TRBJ2-2, with 8 positions matching TRBD2. Germline lookup yields CDR1 SEHNR and CDR2 FQNEAQ (reference sequence). CDR3 length equals 14 residues. Germline trimming cut 7 bases from V and 5 bases from J; bases unmatched to any gene: 6. DNA for the CDR3: TGTGCCAGCACGCAGGTAGCGGGGACCGGGGAGCTGTTTTTT. This gives the protein CASTQVAGTGELFF.

The chain carries TRBV11-2 and TRBJ2-5; D is unclear. The CDR3 runs 14 residues. Trimming removed 5 bases from V and 5 bases from J, with 15 bases in between. Looked up from germline, CDR1 is SGHAT and CDR2 is FQNNGV. CDR3 nucleotide sequence: TGTGCCAGCAGCGAAATGTCCTTAGGGGAGACCCAGTACTTC. This sequence encodes CASSEMSLGETQYF.

The rearrangement links TRBV21-1 to TRBJ1-5; the table's TRBD1 call for D was not verified on the DNA. TRBV21-1 corresponds to a pseudogene. This CDR3 has 20 residues. The CDR3 DNA reads as TGTGCCAGCAGCAAAGGGTGGTTGGCAGGGCGACACGACAGCAATCAGCCCCAGCATTTT. Translated: CASSKGWLAGRHDSNQPQHF.

Of note for this clone: Distinct nucleotide sequences in the sample also encode this CDR3. The V and J genes are TRBV2 and TRBJ2-7; TRBD1 agrees at 7 bases. This CDR3 region has 13 residues. V lost 4 bases, J lost 2 bases, and 2 bases stayed unmatched. The V gene's germline CDR1 is SNHLY and CDR2 FYNNEI. The chain's CDR3 is CASSVTGAYEQYF. The DNA for the CDR3 is TGTGCCAGCAGTGTTACAGGGGCCTACGAGCAGTACTTC.

This chain connects TRBV27 to TRBJ2-3, with 11 bases identical to TRBD2. Trimming removed 6 bases from V and 3 bases from J; junction bases left unmatched: 5. Germline values: CDR1 MNHEY, CDR2 SMNVEV (reference sequence). The CDR3 loop spans 15 amino acids. CDR3 amino acids: CASSLSGGATDTQYF. DNA for the CDR3: TGTGCCAGCAGCCTTAGCGGGGGGGCAACAGATACGCAGTATTTT.

J is TRBJ2-1 and V is TRBV6-1; 7 positions match TRBD2. CDR3 length: 16 residues. The germline V gene encodes CDR1 MNHNS and CDR2 SASEGT. V trimming: 1 base; J trimming: 6 bases; junction bases outside the gene matches: 9. CDR3 protein: CASSEESWGLPNEQFF. CDR3 DNA sequence: TGTGCCAGCAGTGAAGAGAGCTGGGGACTACCCAATGAGCAGTTCTTC.

The chain carries TRBV5-6 and TRBJ1-3; 7 bases agree with TRBD1. The CDR3 is 15 residues long. Germline V gene lookup returns CDR1 SGHDT and CDR2 YYEEEE. Trimming took 4 bases from V and 2 from J; bases not matched to a gene: 6. CDR3: CASSVQGSPGNTIYF. CDR3 nucleotides: TGTGCCAGCAGCGTACAGGGGTCCCCTGGAAACACCATATATTTT.

The rearrangement joins TRBV4-1 to TRBJ1-2; TRBD1 matches at 7 bases. From germline, CDR1 is MGHRA and CDR2 YSYEKL. The V segment lost 8 bases and the J segment 7 bases; nucleotides outside the gene matches: 7. The CDR3 length is 12 residues. The CDR3 DNA is TGCGCCAGCGATCGTAGGGGGCTTGGCTACACCTTC. This translates into CASDRRGLGYTF.

The rearrangement uses TRBV7-2 and TRBJ2-7; D gene ambiguous. V lost 3 bases and J lost 3, with 9 bases in between. The CDR3 length is 13 residues. Germline CDR1 SGHTA, CDR2 FQGNSA. The CDR3 region has the DNA TGTGCCAGCAGCTTCTACGACCGCTACGAGCAGTACTTC. This encodes CASSFYDRYEQYF.

J is TRBJ1-1 and V is TRBV6-6; D is undetermined. Germline V gives CDR1 MNHNY, CDR2 SVGAGI (reference sequence). Trimming stripped 7 bases from V and 6 bases from J, with 18 bases between. This CDR3 has 14 amino acids. CDR3 in DNA: TGTGCCAGCACCACCAAGGAGGACTTCTCTGAAGCTTTCTTT. Its protein product is CASTTKEDFSEAFF.